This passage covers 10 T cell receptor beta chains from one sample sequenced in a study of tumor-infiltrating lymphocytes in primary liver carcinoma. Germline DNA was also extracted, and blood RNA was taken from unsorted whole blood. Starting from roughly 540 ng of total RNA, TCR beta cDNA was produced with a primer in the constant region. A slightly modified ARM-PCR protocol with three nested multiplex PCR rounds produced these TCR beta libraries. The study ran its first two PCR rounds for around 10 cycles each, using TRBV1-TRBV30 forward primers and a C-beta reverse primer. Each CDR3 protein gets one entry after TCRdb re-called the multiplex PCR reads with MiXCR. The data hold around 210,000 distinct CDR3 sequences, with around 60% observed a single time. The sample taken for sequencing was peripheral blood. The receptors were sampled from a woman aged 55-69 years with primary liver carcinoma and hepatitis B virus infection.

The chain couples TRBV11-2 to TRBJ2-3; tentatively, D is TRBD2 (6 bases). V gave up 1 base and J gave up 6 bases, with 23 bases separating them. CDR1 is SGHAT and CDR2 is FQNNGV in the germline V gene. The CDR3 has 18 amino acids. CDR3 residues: CASSLGVRAGSLPDTQYF. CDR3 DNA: TGTGCCAGCAGCTTAGGTGTTCGGGCGGGAAGTCTGCCTGATACGCAGTATTTT.

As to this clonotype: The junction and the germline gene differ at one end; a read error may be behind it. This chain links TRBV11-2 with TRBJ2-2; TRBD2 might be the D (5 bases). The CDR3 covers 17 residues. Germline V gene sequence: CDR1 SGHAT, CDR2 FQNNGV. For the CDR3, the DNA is TGTGCCAGCAGCTTTAATAGGGCTAACGTGAACACCGGGGAGTTGTTTTTT. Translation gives CASSFNRANVNTGELFF. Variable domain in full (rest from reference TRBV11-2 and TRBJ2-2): EAGVAQSPRYKIIEKRQSVAFWCNPISGHATLYWYQQILGQGPKLLIQFQNNGVVDDSQLPKDRFSAERLKGVDSTLKIQPAKLEDSAVYLCASSFNRANVNTGELFFGEGSRLTVL.

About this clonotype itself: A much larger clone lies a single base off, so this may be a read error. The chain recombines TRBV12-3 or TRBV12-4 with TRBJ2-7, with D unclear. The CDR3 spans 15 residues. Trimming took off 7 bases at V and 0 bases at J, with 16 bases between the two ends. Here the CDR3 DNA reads TGTGCCAGCACCATCAGCCTATTCAGCTCCTACGAGCAGTACTTC. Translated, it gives CASTISLFSSYEQYF.

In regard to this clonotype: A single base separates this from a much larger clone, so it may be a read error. The CDR3 region is CANSYSFGGGVYEQYF. The CDR3 coding sequence is TGTGCCAACAGTTACTCTTTCGGGGGAGGGGTCTACGAGCAGTACTTC. The J gene is TRBJ2-7, the V gene TRBV6-5, with 7 bases matching TRBD2. Germline CDR1 MNHEY, CDR2 SVGAGI. The CDR3 length is 16 residues.

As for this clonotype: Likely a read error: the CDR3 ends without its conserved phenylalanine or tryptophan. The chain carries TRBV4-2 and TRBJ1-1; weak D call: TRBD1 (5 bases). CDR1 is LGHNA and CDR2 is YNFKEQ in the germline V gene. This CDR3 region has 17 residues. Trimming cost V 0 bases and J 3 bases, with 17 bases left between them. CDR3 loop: CASSQDRGTRGDTEAFL. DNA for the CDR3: TGTGCCAGCAGCCAAGATCGTGGGACCCGGGGGGACACTGAAGCTTTCTTA.

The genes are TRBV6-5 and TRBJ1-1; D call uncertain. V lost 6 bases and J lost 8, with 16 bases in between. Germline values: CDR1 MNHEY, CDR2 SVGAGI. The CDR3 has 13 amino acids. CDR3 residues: CASRVNRDSEAFF. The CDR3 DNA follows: TGTGCCAGCAGGGTAAATAGGGATTCGGAAGCTTTCTTT.

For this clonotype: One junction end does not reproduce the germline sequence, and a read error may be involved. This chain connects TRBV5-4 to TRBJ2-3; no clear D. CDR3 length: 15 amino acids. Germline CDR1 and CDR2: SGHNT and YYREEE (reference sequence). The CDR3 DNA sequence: TGTGCCAGGAGCTTGGGTGGAAGAAGCACAGATACGCAGTATTTT. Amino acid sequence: CARSLGGRSTDTQYF. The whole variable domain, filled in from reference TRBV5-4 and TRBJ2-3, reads ETGVTQSPTHLIKTRGQQVTLRCSSQSGHNTVSWYQQALGQGPQFIFQYYREEENGRGNFPPRFSGLQFPNYSSELNVNALELDDSALYLCARSLGGRSTDTQYFGPGTRLTVL.

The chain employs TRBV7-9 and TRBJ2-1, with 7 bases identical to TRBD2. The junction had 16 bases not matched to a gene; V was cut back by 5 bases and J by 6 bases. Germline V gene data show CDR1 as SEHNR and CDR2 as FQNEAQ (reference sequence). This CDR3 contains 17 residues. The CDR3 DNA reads TGTGCCAGCAGCCCATTTTTGCGGGAGATAGGAGCCAATGAGCAGTTCTTC. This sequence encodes CASSPFLREIGANEQFF. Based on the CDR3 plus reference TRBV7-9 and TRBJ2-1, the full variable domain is DTGVSQNPRHKITKRGQNVTFRCDPISEHNRLYWYRQTLGQGPEFLTYFQNEAQLEKSRLLSDRFSAERPKGSFSTLEIQRTEQGDSAMYLCASSPFLREIGANEQFFGPGTRLTVL.

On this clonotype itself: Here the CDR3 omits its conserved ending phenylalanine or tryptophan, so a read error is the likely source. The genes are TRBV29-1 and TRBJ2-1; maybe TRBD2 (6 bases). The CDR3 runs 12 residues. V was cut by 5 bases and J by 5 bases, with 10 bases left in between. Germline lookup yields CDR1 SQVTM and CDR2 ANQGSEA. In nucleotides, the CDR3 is TGCAGCGTTACGGGACTTAACAATGAGCAGTTCTTA. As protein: CSVTGLNNEQFL.

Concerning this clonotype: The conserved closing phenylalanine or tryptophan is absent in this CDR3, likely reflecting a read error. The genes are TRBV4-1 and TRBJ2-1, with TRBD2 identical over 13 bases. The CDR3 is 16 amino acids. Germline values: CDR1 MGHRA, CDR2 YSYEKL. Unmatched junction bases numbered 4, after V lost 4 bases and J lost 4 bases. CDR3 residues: CASSRPGLAGYNEQFS. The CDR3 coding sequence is TGCGCCAGCAGCCGGCCGGGACTAGCGGGATACAATGAGCAGTTCTCC.